This T cell receptor (beta chain) was captured by sequencing in a study of tumor and adjacent non-tumor tissue in lung cancer. As for the study in general: There were about 12 adenocarcinoma, a couple of squamous cell carcinoma and 1 small cell lung cancer cases.

The template was RNA from unsorted bulk tissue. CDR1 and CDR2 (germline): LGHNA, YNFKEQ. This CDR3 has 14 amino acids. V trimming: 4 bases; J trimming: 7 bases; junction bases outside the gene matches: 4. This clonotype came up many times. TCRbeta libraries were built with three rounds of nested PCR, modified from ARM-PCR. TCRdb independently ran MiXCR on the multiplex PCR reads; one entry per CDR3 protein. The sample consists of 60,000 to 90,000 distinct CDR3 sequences, roughly 80% of them appearing once. V gene TRBV4-2 combines with J gene TRBJ1-4; 9 positions match TRBD1. This clonotype was sampled from a woman in her forties or fifties with non-small cell lung cancer. Sequencing used lung tumor tissue. Here the CDR3 reads CASSPGQGSEKLFF. The CDR3 nucleotides read TGTGCCAGCAGCCCGGGACAGGGTTCTGAAAAACTGTTTTTT.